This TCR beta chain was sequenced during a study of prognosis after radiotherapy for stage I lung cancer. This CDR3 spans 15 amino acids. Trimming took 0 bases from V and 5 from J, leaving 12 bases between them. Per germline, CDR1 SGHDT and CDR2 YYEEEE. This clonotype has ten or more counts. Genomic DNA was subjected to two-round multiplex PCR for amplification of TCR beta CDR3. It was primers specific to each TRBV and TRBJ gene that first-round PCR used. Using its own MiXCR run on the multiplex PCR reads, TCRdb lists one record per CDR3 protein. The top ten hold 9.2% of the sample, which has 50,000 or so distinct CDR3 sequences, less than 45% seen once.

Material: PBMCs, obtained before or after stereotactic body radiation therapy (not recorded which). This chain connects TRBV5-6 to TRBJ1-5, with D perhaps TRBD1 (5 bases). The TCR comes from a donor over 45 with non-small cell lung cancer. CDR3 sequence: CASSLGTSIDQPQHF. CDR3 in DNA: TGTGCCAGCAGCTTGGGGACATCTATCGATCAGCCCCAGCATTTT.